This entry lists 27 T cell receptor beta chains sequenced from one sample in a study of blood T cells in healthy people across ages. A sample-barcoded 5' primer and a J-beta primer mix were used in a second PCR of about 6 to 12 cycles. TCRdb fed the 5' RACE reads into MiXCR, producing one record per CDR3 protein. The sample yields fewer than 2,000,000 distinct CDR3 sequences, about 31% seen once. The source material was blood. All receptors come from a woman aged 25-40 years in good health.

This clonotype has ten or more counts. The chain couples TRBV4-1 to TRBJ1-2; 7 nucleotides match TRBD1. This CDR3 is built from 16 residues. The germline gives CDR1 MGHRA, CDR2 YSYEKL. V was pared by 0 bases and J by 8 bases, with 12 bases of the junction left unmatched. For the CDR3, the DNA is TGCGCCAGCAGCCAAGAGGCTTGGACAGGAACTATGGGCTACACCTTC. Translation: CASSQEAWTGTMGYTF.

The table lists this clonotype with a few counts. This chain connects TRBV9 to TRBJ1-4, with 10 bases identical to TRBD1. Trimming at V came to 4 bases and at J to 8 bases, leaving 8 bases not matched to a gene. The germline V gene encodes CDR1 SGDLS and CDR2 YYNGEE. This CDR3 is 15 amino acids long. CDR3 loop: CASSPEDRGWEKLFF. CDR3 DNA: TGTGCCAGCAGCCCGGAGGACAGGGGGTGGGAAAAACTGTTTTTT.

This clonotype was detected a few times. The CDR3 spells CASSLESGGTYEQYF. The CDR3 DNA reads TGCGCCAGCAGCTTGGAAAGCGGGGGAACCTACGAGCAGTACTTC. The rearrangement joins TRBV5-1 to TRBJ2-7, with 8 bases matching TRBD2. The CDR3 sequence is 15 residues long. With 0 bases clipped from V and 2 bases from J, the junction kept 4 bases outside the gene matches. Per the germline V gene, CDR1 is SGHRS and CDR2 is YFSETQ.

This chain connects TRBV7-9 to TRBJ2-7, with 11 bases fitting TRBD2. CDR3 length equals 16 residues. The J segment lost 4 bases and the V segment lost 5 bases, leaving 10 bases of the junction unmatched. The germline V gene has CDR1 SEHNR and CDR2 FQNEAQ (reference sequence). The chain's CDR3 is CASSISGRALPYEQYF. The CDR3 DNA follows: TGTGCCAGCAGCATTAGCGGGAGGGCCCTTCCGTACGAGCAGTACTTC.

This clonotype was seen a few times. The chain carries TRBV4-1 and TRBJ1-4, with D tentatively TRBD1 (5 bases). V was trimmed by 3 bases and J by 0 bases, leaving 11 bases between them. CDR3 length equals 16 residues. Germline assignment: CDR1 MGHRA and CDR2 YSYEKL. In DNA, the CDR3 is TGCGCCAGCAGCCAGGCCGGACAATCAACTAATGAAAAACTGTTTTTT. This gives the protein CASSQAGQSTNEKLFF.

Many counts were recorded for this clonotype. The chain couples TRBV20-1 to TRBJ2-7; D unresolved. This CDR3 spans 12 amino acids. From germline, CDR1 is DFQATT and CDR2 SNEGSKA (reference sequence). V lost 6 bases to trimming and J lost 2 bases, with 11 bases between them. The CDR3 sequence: CSARPSPYEQYF. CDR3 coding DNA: TGCAGTGCCCGACCCAGCCCCTACGAGCAGTACTTC.

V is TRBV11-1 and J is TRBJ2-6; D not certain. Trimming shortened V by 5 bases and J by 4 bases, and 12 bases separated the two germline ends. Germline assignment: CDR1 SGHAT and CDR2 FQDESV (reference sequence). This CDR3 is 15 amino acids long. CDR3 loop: CASSLTQAGANVLTF. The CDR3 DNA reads TGTGCCAGCAGCCTTACCCAGGCAGGGGCCAACGTCCTGACTTTC.

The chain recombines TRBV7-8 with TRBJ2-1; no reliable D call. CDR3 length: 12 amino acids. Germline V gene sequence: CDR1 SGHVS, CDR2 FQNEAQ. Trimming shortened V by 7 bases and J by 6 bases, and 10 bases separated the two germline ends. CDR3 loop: CASIAAANEQFF. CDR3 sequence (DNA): TGTGCCAGCATAGCCGCGGCCAATGAGCAGTTCTTC.

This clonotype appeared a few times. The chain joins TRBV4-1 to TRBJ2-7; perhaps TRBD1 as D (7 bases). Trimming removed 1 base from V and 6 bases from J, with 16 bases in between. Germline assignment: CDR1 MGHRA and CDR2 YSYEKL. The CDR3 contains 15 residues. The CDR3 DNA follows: TGCGCCAGCAGCCAAGGGGGTCACAGGGGAGGCGAGCAGTACTTC. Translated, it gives CASSQGGHRGGEQYF.

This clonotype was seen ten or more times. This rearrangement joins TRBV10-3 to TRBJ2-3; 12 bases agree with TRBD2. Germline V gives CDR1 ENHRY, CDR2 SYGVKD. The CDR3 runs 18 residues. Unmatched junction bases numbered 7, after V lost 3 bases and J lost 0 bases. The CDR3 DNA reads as TGTGCCATCAGTGAAGATCGGACTAGCGGGACTAGCACAGATACGCAGTATTTT. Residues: CAISEDRTSGTSTDTQYF.

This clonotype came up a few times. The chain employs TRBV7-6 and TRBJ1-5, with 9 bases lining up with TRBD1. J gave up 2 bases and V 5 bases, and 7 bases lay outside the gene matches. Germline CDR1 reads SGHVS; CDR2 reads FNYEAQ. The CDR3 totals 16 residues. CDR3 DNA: TGTGCCAGCAGCGATCGGACAGGGGCTGGCAATCAGCCCCAGCATTTT. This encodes CASSDRTGAGNQPQHF.

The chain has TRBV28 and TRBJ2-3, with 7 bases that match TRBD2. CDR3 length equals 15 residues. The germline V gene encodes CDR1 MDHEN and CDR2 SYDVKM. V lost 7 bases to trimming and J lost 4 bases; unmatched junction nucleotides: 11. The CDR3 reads CASNSRRESADTQYF. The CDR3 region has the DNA TGTGCCAGCAATTCGCGGCGGGAGTCGGCAGATACGCAGTATTTT. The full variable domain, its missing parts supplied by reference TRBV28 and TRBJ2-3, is DVKVTQSSRYLVKRTGEKVFLECVQDMDHENMFWYRQDPGLGLRLIYFSYDVKMKEKGDIPEGYSVSREKKERFSLILESASTNQTSMYLCASNSRRESADTQYFGPGTRLTVL.

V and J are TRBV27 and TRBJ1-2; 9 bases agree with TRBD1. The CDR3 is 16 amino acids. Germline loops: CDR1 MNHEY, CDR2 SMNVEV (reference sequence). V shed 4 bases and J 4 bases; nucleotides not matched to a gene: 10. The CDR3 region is CASSSSRTGDLYGYTF. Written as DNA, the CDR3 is TGTGCCAGCAGTTCCTCCCGGACAGGGGACCTCTATGGCTACACCTTC.

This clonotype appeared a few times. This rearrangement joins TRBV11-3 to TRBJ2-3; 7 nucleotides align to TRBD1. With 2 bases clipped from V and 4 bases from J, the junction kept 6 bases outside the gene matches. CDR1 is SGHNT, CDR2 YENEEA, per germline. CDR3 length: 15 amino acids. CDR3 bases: TGTGCCAGCAGCTTACGACAGGGAATGGCAGATACGCAGTATTTT. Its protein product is CASSLRQGMADTQYF. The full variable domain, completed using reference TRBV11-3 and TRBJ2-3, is EAGVVQSPRYKIIEKKQPVAFWCNPISGHNTLYWYLQNLGQGPELLIRYENEEAVDDSQLPKDRFSAERLKGVDSTLKIQPAELGDSAVYLCASSLRQGMADTQYFGPGTRLTVL.

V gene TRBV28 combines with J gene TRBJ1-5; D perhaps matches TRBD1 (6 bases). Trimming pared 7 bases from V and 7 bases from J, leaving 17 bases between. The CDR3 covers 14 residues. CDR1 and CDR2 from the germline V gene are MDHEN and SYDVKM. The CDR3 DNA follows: TGTGCCAGCAACCAAGGTCAGGGGTTCCAGCCCCAGCATTTT. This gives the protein CASNQGQGFQPQHF.

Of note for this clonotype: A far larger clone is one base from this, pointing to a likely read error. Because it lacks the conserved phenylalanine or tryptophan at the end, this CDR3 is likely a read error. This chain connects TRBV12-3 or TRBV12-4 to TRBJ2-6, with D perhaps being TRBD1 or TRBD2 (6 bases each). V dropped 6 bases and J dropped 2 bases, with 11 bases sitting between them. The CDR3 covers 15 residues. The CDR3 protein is CASSLRGAGANVLTL. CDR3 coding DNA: TGTGCCAGCAGCCTTAGGGGGGCTGGGGCCAACGTCCTGACTTTA.

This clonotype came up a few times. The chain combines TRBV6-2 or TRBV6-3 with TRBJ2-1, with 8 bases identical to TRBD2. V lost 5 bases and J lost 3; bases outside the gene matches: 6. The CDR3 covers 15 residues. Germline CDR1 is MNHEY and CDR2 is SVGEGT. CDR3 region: CASSPGGEYYNEQFF. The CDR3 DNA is TGTGCCAGCAGTCCCGGGGGGGAATACTACAATGAGCAGTTCTTC.

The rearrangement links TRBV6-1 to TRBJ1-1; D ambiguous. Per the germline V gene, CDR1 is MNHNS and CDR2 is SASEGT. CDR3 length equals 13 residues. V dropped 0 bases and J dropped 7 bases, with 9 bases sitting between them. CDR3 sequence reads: CASSEATAVEAFF. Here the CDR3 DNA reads TGTGCCAGCAGTGAAGCCACGGCGGTTGAAGCTTTCTTT.

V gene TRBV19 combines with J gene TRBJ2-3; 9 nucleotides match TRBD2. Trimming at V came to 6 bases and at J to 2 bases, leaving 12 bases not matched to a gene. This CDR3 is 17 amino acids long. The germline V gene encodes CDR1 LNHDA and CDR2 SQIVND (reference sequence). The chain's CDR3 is CASRDPLTSGFTDTQYF. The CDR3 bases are TGTGCCAGTAGAGACCCGCTGACTAGCGGTTTCACAGATACGCAGTATTTT.

Written as DNA, the CDR3 is TGTGCCAGCAGTCTCAGGAGGGGCACCGGGGAGCTGTTTTTT. It codes for CASSLRRGTGELFF. The chain carries TRBV12-3 or TRBV12-4 and TRBJ2-2, with D possibly matching TRBD2 (6 bases). This CDR3 has 14 residues. V was cut by 5 bases and J by 4 bases, with 11 bases left in between.

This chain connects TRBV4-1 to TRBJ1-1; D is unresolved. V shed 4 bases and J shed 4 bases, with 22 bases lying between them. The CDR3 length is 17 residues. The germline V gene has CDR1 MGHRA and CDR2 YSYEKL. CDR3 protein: CASSLNLRKRMSTEAFF. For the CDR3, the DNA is TGCGCCAGCAGCCTGAATCTCCGAAAAAGGATGAGCACTGAAGCTTTCTTT.

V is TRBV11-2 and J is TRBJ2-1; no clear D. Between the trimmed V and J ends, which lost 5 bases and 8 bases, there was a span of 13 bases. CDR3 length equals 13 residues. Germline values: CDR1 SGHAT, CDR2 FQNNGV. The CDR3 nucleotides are TGTGCCAGCAGCCCGAGACTTTACCATGAGCAGTTCTTC. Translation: CASSPRLYHEQFF. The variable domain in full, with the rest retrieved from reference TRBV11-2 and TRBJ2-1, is EAGVAQSPRYKIIEKRQSVAFWCNPISGHATLYWYQQILGQGPKLLIQFQNNGVVDDSQLPKDRFSAERLKGVDSTLKIQPAKLEDSAVYLCASSPRLYHEQFFGPGTRLTVL.

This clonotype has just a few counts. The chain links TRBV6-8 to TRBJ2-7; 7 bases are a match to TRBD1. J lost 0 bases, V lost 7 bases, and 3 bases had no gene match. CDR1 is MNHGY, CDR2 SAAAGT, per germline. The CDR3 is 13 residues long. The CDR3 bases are TGTGCCAGCATCGGGGACAGCTCCTACGAGCAGTACTTC. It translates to CASIGDSSYEQYF.

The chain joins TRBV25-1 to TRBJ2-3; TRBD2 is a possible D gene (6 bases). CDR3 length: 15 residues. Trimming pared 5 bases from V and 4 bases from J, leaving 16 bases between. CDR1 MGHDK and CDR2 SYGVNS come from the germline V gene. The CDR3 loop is CASSPRDSGADTQYF. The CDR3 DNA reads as TGTGCCAGCAGTCCCCGGGACTCGGGGGCAGATACGCAGTATTTT.

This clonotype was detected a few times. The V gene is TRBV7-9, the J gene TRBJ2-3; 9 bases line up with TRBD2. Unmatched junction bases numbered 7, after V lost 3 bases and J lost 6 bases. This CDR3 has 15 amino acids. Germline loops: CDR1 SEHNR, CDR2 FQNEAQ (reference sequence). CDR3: CASSFGLALIDTQYF. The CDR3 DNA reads TGTGCCAGCAGCTTTGGACTAGCGCTCATTGATACGCAGTATTTT.

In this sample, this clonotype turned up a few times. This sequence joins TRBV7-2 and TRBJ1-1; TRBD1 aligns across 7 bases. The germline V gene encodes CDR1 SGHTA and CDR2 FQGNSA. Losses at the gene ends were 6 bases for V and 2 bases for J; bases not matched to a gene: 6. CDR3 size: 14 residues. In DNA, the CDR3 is TGTGCCAGCAGAAAGGGACAGCTTAACACTGAAGCTTTCTTT. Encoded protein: CASRKGQLNTEAFF.

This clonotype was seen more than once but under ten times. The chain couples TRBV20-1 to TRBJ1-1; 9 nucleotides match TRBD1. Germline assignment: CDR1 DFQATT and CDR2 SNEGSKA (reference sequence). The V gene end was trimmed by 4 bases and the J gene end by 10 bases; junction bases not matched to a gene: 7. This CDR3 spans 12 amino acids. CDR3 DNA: TGCAGTGCTAAGGACAGGGGTTTCGGAGCTTTCTTT. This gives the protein CSAKDRGFGAFF.